A selection of T cell receptor beta chains follows, all from one sample in a study of early T cells in non-severe SARS-CoV-2 infection. One entry per CDR3 protein, called by TCRdb with MiXCR from the 5' RACE reads. The table has 40,000 to 60,000 distinct CDR3 sequences, approximately 9.8% seen once. Sequenced sample: whole blood. These receptors were obtained from an adult who was a healthcare worker with PCR-confirmed SARS-CoV-2 infection or an uninfected control (not recorded which). CDR3s include the opening cysteine and the closing phenylalanine or tryptophan. Each record gives: V gene, clone size, D gene, J gene, CDR3 protein, CDR3 DNA. D genes are given only for firm matches. The listing skips clone size in some rows; elsewhere it reads once, few, many or a size class.

TRBV9	few	TRBD1	TRBJ2-5	CASSVRGKGQQETQYF	TGTGCCAGCAGCGTCAGAGGGAAGGGACAGCAAGAGACCCAGTACTTC
TRBV5-1	NA	NA	TRBJ2-1	CASSSGRDSFDEQFF	TGCGCCAGCAGCTCCGGCCGGGATTCCTTTGATGAGCAGTTCTTC
TRBV7-9	many	NA	TRBJ2-6	CASSPSASFLGANVLTF	TGTGCCAGCAGCCCGAGCGCCAGCTTCCTCGGGGCCAACGTCCTGACTTTC
TRBV5-6	many	NA	TRBJ1-1	CASSLARYTEAFF	TGTGCCAGCAGCTTGGCGCGTTACACTGAAGCTTTCTTT
TRBV12-3/TRBV12-4	many	TRBD2	TRBJ2-4	CASQSREGALAKNIQYF	TGTGCCAGCCAGTCCAGGGAGGGAGCGTTAGCCAAAAACATTCAGTACTTC
TRBV6-5	many	NA	TRBJ1-1	CASSYSRRMNTEAFF	TGTGCCAGCAGTTACTCGCGACGGATGAACACTGAAGCTTTCTTT
TRBV28	many	NA	TRBJ1-1	CASDVQGRLGSGAFF	TGTGCCAGTGATGTTCAGGGGCGACTTGGCTCTGGGGCTTTCTTT
TRBV14	few	NA	TRBJ2-2	CASSQVGGPSTGELFF	TGTGCCAGCAGCCAAGTGGGGGGACCGTCCACCGGGGAGCTGTTTTTT
TRBV11-2	many	NA	TRBJ2-3	CASSLGVGGTDTQYF	TGTGCCAGCAGCTTAGGAGTAGGCGGCACAGATACGCAGTATTTT
TRBV6-4	many	NA	TRBJ2-1	CASRTASYNEQFF	TGTGCCAGCCGGACAGCCTCCTACAATGAGCAGTTCTTC
TRBV4-1	NA	TRBD1	TRBJ1-1	CASGIRGQGNTEAFF	TGCGCCAGCGGGATTCGGGGACAGGGGAACACTGAAGCTTTCTTT
TRBV6-5	many	NA	TRBJ2-5	CASSYGREETQYF	TGTGCCAGCAGTTACGGGAGAGAAGAGACCCAGTACTTC
TRBV7-6	NA	NA	TRBJ2-2	CASSLPSNTGELFF	TGTGCCAGCAGCCTCCCCTCTAACACCGGGGAGCTGTTTTTT
TRBV12-3/TRBV12-4	many	NA	TRBJ1-5	CASSPTNQPQHF	TGTGCCAGCAGTCCCACTAATCAGCCCCAGCATTTT
TRBV7-6	few	NA	TRBJ1-2	CASSLIDPGYTF	TGTGCCAGCAGCTTAATTGATCCTGGCTACACCTTC
TRBV3-1	many	NA	TRBJ2-1	CASSQDPAGSFYNEQFF	TGTGCCAGCAGCCAAGATCCGGCGGGTTCTTTTTACAATGAGCAGTTCTTC
TRBV9	many	TRBD2	TRBJ2-1	CASSVSPSGTNEQFF	TGTGCCAGCAGCGTAAGCCCTAGCGGGACGAATGAGCAGTTCTTC
TRBV6-6	many	TRBD1	TRBJ2-2	CASGNRGNTGELFF	TGTGCCAGCGGGAACAGGGGGAACACCGGGGAGCTGTTTTTT
TRBV7-9	many	NA	TRBJ2-7	CASSLPGGGNYEQYF	TGTGCCAGCAGCTTGCCCGGGGGTGGAAACTACGAGCAGTACTTC
TRBV20-1	many	NA	TRBJ1-4	CSAKGLRTGLEKLFF	TGCAGTGCAAAGGGGTTACGGACGGGGCTGGAAAAACTGTTTTTT
TRBV28	many	TRBD2	TRBJ2-2	CASSLGLAGNTGELFF	TGTGCCAGCAGTTTAGGGCTAGCGGGCAACACCGGGGAGCTGTTTTTT
TRBV24-1	many	NA	TRBJ2-2	CATSDPVGQTNTGELFF	TGTGCCACCAGTGACCCGGTCGGACAGACTAACACCGGGGAGCTGTTTTTT
TRBV29-1	NA	TRBD1	TRBJ2-7	CSVETNRGLPNSYEQYF	TGCAGCGTTGAAACCAACAGGGGATTACCCAACTCCTACGAGCAGTACTTC
TRBV2	many	TRBD1	TRBJ2-1	CASSEDIGVRGQSEQFF	TGTGCCAGCAGTGAAGATATAGGCGTTCGGGGACAGAGTGAGCAGTTCTTC
TRBV28	NA	NA	TRBJ1-1	CASRGGVMNTEAFF	TGTGCCAGCAGGGGGGGAGTGATGAACACTGAAGCTTTCTTT
TRBV7-6	few	NA	TRBJ2-7	CASSDLGRAGMSYEQYF	TGTGCCAGCAGTGACCTGGGTCGGGCCGGGATGTCCTACGAGCAGTACTTC
TRBV2	medium-sized	NA	TRBJ2-7	CASSSSYEQYF	TGTGCCAGCAGCTCCTCCTACGAGCAGTACTTC
TRBV10-2	many	NA	TRBJ2-7	CASSAGGYYEQYF	TGCGCCAGCAGTGCGGGCGGTTACTACGAGCAGTACTTC
TRBV7-6	NA	NA	TRBJ2-3	CASSLGYFGRREDTQYF	TGTGCCAGCAGCTTAGGGTATTTTGGCAGGAGAGAAGATACGCAGTATTTT
TRBV10-3	NA	TRBD2	TRBJ2-5	CAISPTSGTQETQYF	TGTGCCATCAGCCCGACTAGCGGGACCCAAGAGACCCAGTACTTC
TRBV20-1	NA	NA	TRBJ2-1	CSVTQNHNEQFF	TGCAGTGTAACGCAGAACCACAATGAGCAGTTCTTC
TRBV5-1	NA	TRBD1	TRBJ1-6	CASRQGRSYNSPLHF	TGCGCCAGCAGACAGGGGAGATCCTATAATTCACCCCTCCACTTT
TRBV14	NA	NA	TRBJ1-2	CASSHISRDYGYTF	TGTGCCAGCAGCCATATTTCCCGGGACTATGGCTACACCTTC
TRBV28	many	NA	TRBJ1-4	CASRDRRGAREKLFF	TGTGCCAGCAGGGATAGGAGGGGGGCGAGGGAAAAACTGTTTTTT
TRBV5-6	many	TRBD2	TRBJ2-1	CASSPGLAGGRYNEQFF	TGTGCCAGCAGCCCCGGACTAGCGGGAGGGAGGTACAATGAGCAGTTCTTC
TRBV20-1	many	NA	TRBJ2-2	CSGYRAHTGELFF	TGCAGTGGCTACAGGGCCCACACCGGGGAGCTGTTTTTT
TRBV11-2	NA	TRBD2	TRBJ2-7	CASSFGPTGTSENYEQYF	TGTGCCAGCAGCTTTGGACCCACTGGGACTAGCGAAAACTACGAGCAGTACTTC
TRBV30	few	NA	TRBJ2-7	CAWSALATSYEQYF	TGTGCCTGGAGTGCCCTAGCGACCTCCTACGAGCAGTACTTC
TRBV7-8	many	TRBD1	TRBJ2-5	CASSSTGHQETQYF	TGTGCCAGCAGCTCGACAGGGCACCAAGAGACCCAGTACTTC
TRBV25-1	few	NA	TRBJ1-2	CASARGAAGDNGYTF	TGTGCCAGCGCCAGGGGAGCCGCTGGAGATAATGGCTACACCTTC
TRBV18	few	TRBD1	TRBJ2-2	CASSPTTGPTGELFF	TGTGCCAGCTCACCAACGACAGGGCCCACCGGGGAGCTGTTTTTT
TRBV18	NA	TRBD1	TRBJ1-2	CASSPRQGPPNGYTF	TGTGCCAGCTCACCAAGACAGGGCCCTCCAAATGGCTACACCTTC
TRBV4-1	NA	TRBD2	TRBJ2-2	CASSQGYRTSGSTGELFF	TGCGCCAGCAGCCAAGGATACAGGACTAGCGGGAGCACCGGGGAGCTGTTTTTT
TRBV6-5	many	NA	TRBJ1-3	CASSYGGSSGNTIYF	TGTGCCAGCAGTTACGGCGGCTCCTCTGGAAACACCATATATTTT
TRBV27	many	NA	TRBJ1-4	CASSLSGRINEKLFF	TGTGCCAGCAGTTTATCAGGGAGGATTAATGAAAAACTGTTTTTT
TRBV20-1	NA	NA	TRBJ2-7	CSAREASAYYEQYF	TGCAGTGCTAGAGAGGCTAGCGCGTACTACGAGCAGTACTTC
TRBV13	NA	TRBD2	TRBJ2-7	CASSLGLAGYEQYF	TGTGCCAGCAGCCTAGGACTAGCGGGGTACGAGCAGTACTTC
TRBV28	few	NA	TRBJ2-7	CASSLAPGNEQYF	TGTGCCAGCAGTTTAGCTCCCGGGAACGAGCAGTACTTC
TRBV27	few	TRBD1	TRBJ2-5	CASSTWTGSNSETQYF	TGTGCCAGCAGTACATGGACAGGGAGTAATTCGGAGACCCAGTACTTC
TRBV5-5	many	TRBD1	TRBJ2-2	CASSLVFGPGGPPGELFF	TGTGCCAGCAGCTTGGTATTTGGGCCAGGGGGCCCCCCCGGGGAGCTGTTTTTT